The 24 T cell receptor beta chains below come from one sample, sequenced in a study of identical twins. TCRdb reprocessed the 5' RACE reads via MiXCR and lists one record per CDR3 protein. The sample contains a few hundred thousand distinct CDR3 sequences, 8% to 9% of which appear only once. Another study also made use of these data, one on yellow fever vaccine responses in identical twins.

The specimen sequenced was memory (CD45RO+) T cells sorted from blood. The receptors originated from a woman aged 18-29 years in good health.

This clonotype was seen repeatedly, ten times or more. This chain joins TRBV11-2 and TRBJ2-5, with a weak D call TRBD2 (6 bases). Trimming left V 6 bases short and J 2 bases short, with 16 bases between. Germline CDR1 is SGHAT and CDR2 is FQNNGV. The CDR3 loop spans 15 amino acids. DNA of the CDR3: TGTGCCAGCAGGCGACCGGGACTGGCTCAAGAGACCCAGTACTTC. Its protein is CASRRPGLAQETQYF.

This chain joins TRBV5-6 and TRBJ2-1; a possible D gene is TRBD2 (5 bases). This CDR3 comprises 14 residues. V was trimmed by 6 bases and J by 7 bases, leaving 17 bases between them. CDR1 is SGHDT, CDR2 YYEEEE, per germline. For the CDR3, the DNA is TGTGCCAGCAACGTGAGGGTAGCGAAGAATGAGCAGTTCTTC. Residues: CASNVRVAKNEQFF.

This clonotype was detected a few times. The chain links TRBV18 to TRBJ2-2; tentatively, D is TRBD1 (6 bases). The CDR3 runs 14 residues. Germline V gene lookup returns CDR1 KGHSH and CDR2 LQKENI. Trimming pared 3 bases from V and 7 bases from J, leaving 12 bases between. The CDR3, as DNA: TGTGCCAGCTCACCTACAGGGTCGGACGGGGAGCTGTTTTTT. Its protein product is CASSPTGSDGELFF.

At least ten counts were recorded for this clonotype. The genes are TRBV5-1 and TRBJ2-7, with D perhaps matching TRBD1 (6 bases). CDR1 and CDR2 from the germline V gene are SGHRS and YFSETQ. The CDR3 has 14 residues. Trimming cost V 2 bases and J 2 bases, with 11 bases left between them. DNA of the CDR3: TGCGCCAGCAGCTTCTGGGACAAAACCTACGAGCAGTACTTC. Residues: CASSFWDKTYEQYF.

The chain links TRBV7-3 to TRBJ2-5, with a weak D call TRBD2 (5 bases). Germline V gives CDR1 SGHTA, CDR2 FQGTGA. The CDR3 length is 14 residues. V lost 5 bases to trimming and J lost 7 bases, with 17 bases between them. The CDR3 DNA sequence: TGTGCCAGCAGCGTCGCCTCGAATGCGGGGACCCAGTACTTC. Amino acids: CASSVASNAGTQYF.

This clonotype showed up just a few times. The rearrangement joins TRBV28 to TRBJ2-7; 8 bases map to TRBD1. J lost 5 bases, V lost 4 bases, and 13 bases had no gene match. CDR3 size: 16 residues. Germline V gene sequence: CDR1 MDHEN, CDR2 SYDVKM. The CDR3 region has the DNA TGTGCCAGCAGTTCCGCCGGGCAGGGGGCGTCCAACGAGCAGTACTTC. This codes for CASSSAGQGASNEQYF.

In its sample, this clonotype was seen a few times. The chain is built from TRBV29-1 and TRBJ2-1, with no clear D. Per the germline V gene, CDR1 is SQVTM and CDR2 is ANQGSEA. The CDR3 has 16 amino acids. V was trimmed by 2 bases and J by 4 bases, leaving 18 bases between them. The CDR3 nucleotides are TGCAGCGTTGAATCCCGGCCCTCATTTGGGTACAATGAGCAGTTCTTC. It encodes CSVESRPSFGYNEQFF.

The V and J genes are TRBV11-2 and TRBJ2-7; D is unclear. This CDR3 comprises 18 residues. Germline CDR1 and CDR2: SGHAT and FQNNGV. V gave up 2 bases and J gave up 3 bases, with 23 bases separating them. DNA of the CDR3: TGTGCCAGCAGCTTAATATCCCTCCGTTTCGACACCAGCTACGAGCAGTACTTC. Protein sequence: CASSLISLRFDTSYEQYF.

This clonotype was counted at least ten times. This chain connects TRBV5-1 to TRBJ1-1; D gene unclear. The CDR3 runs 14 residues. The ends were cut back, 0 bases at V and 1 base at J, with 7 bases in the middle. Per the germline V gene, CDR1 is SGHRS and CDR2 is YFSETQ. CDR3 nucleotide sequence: TGCGCCAGCAGCTTGGAGGGAAGGAACACTGAAGCTTTCTTT. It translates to CASSLEGRNTEAFF.

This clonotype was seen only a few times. The CDR3: CSVEVVGYGYTF. In DNA form, the CDR3 reads TGCAGCGTTGAAGTCGTAGGCTATGGCTACACCTTC. V gene TRBV29-1 combines with J gene TRBJ1-2; D is unresolved. The germline CDR1 and CDR2 sequences are SQVTM and ANQGSEA. The CDR3 runs 12 residues. Trimming took off 1 base at V and 4 bases at J, with 7 bases between the two ends.

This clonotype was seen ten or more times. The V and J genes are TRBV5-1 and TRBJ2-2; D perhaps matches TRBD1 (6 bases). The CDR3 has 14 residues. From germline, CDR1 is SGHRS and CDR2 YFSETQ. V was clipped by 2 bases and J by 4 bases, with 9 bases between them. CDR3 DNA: TGCGCCAGCAGCTTCCAACAGGGCACCGGGGAGCTGTTTTTT. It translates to CASSFQQGTGELFF.

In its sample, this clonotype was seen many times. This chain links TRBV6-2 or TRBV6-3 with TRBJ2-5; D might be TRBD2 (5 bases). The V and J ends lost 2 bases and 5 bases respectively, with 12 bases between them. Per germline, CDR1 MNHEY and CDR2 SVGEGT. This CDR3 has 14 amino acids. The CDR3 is CASSYTGSSETQYF. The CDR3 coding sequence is TGTGCCAGCAGTTACACTGGGAGTTCGGAGACCCAGTACTTC.

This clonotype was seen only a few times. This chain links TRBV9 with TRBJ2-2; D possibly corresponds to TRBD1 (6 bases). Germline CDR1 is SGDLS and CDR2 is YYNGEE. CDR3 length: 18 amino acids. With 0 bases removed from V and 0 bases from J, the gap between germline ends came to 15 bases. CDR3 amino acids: CASSVAVTGGANTGELFF. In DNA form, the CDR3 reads TGTGCCAGCAGCGTAGCTGTGACAGGTGGCGCGAACACCGGGGAGCTGTTTTTT.

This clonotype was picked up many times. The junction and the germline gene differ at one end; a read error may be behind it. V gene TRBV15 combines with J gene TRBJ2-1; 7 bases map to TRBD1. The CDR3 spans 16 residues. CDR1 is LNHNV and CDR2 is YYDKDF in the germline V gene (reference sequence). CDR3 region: CATGRGKERSYNEQFF. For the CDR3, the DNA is TGTGCCACCGGCAGGGGGAAAGAGCGGTCCTACAATGAGCAGTTCTTC.

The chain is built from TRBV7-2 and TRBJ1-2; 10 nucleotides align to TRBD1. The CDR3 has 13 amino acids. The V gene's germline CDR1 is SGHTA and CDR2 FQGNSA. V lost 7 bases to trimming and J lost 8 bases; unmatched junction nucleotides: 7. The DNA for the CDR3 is TGTGCCAGCACCCCGGACAGGGGGGTGGGCTACACCTTC. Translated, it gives CASTPDRGVGYTF. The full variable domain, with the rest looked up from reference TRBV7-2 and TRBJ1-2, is GAGVSQSPSNKVTEKGKDVELRCDPISGHTALYWYRQSLGQGLEFLIYFQGNSAPDKSGLPSDRFSAERTGGSVSTLTIQRTQQEDSAVYLCASTPDRGVGYTFGSGTRLTVV.

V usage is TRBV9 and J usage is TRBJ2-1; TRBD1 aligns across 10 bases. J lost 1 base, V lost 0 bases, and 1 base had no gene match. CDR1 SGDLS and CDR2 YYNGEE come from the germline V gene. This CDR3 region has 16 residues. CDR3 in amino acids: CASSVGTGGSYNEQFF. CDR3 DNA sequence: TGTGCCAGCAGCGTAGGGACAGGGGGGTCCTACAATGAGCAGTTCTTC.

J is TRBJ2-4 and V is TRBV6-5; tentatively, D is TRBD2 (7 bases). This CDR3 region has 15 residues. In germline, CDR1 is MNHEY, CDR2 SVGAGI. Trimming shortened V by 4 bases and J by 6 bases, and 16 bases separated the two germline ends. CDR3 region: CASSLIGGAGNIQYF. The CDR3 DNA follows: TGTGCCAGCAGTTTAATTGGGGGGGCAGGAAACATTCAGTACTTC.

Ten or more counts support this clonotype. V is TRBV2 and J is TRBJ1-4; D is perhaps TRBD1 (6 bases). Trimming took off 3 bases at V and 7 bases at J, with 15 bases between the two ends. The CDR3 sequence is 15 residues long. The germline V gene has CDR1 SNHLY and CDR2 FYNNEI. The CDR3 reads CASSDILVQGEKLFF. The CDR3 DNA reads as TGTGCCAGCAGTGATATTTTGGTACAGGGTGAAAAACTGTTTTTT.

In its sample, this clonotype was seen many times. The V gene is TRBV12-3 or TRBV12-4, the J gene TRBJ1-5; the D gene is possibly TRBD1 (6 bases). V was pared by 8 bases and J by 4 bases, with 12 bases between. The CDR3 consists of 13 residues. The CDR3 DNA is TGTGCCAGCGCGGCCAGGGGAAATCAGCCCCAGCATTTT. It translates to CASAARGNQPQHF.

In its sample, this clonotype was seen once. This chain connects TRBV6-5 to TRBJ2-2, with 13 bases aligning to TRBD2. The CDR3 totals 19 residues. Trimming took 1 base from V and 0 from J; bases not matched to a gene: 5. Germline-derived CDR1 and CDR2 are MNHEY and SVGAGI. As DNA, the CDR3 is TGTGCCAGCAGTTACTGGAGAACTAGCGGGAGGGCGAACACCGGGGAGCTGTTTTTT. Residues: CASSYWRTSGRANTGELFF.

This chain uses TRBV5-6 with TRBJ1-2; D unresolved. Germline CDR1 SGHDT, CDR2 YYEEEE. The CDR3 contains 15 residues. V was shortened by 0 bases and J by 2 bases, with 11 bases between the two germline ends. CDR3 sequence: CASSLVGSRNYGYTF. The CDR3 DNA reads TGTGCCAGCAGCTTGGTGGGCAGCCGGAACTATGGCTACACCTTC.

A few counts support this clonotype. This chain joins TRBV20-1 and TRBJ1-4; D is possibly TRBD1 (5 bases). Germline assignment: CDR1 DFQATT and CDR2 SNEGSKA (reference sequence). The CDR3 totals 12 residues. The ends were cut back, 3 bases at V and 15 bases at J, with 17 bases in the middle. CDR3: CSARVGTGVVFF. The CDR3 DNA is TGCAGTGCTAGGGTAGGGACCGGGGTCGTGTTTTTT.

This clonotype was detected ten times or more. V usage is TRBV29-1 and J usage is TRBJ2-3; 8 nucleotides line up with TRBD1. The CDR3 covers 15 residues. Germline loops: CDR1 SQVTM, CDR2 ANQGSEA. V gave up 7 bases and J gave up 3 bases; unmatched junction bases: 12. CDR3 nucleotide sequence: TGCAGCGGCAATGGACAGGGACGGGGGACAGATACGCAGTATTTT. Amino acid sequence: CSGNGQGRGTDTQYF.

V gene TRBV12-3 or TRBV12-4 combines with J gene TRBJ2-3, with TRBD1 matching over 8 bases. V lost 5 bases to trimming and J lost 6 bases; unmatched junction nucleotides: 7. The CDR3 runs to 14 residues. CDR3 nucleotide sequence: TGTGCCAGCAGTGCTTCGGACAGGGAGGATACGCAGTATTTT. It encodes CASSASDREDTQYF.